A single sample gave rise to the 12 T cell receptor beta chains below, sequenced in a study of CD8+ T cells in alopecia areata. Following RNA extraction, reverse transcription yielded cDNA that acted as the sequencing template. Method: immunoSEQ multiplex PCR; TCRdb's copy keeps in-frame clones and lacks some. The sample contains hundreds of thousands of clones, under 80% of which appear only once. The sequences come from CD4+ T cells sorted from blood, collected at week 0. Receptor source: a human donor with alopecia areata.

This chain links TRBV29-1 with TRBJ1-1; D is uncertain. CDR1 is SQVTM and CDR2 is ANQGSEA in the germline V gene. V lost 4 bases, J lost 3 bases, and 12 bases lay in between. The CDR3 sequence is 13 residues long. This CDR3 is CSVGIGWDTEAFF. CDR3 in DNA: TGCAGCGTTGGTATTGGGTGGGACACTGAAGCTTTCTTT.

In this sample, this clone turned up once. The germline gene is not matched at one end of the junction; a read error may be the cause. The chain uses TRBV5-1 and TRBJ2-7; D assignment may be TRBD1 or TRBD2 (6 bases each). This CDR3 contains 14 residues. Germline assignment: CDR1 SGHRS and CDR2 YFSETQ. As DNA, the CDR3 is TGTGCCAGCAGCTTGGGCCCCAGGGGAGGCGAGCAGTACTTC. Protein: CASSLGPRGGEQYF.

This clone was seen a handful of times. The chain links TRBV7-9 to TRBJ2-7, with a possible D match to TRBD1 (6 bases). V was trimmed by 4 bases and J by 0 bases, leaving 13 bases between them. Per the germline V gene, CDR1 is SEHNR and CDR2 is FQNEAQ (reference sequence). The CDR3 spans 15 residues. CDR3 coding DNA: TGTGCCAGCAGCTCAGGGGTCACGAGCTCCTACGAGCAGTACTTC. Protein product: CASSSGVTSSYEQYF.

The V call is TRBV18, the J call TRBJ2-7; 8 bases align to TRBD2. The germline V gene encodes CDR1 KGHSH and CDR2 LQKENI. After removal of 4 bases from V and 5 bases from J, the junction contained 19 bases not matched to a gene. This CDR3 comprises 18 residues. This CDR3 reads CASSQASWGWTSRDEQYF. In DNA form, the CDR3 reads TGTGCCAGCTCACAAGCGTCCTGGGGATGGACTAGCAGAGACGAGCAGTACTTC.

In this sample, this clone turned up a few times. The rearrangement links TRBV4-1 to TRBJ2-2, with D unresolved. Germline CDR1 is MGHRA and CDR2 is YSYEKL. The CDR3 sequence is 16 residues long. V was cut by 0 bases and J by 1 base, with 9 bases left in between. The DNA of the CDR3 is TGCGCCAGCAGCCAAGACCCCGGCAGGAACACCGGGGAGCTGTTTTTT. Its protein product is CASSQDPGRNTGELFF.

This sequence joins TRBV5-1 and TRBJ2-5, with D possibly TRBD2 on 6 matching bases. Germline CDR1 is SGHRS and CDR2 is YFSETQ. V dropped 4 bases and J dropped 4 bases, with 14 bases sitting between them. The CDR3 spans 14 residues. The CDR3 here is CASSGTGLAETQYF. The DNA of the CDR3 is TGCGCCAGCAGCGGAACGGGACTCGCAGAGACCCAGTACTTC.

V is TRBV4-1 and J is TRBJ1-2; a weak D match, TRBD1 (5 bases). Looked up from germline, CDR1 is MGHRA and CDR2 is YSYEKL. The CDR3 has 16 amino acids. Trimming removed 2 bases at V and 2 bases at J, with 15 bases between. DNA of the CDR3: TGCGCCAGCAGCCAACCCTTGGGACGGCCGAACTATGGCTACACCTTC. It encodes CASSQPLGRPNYGYTF.

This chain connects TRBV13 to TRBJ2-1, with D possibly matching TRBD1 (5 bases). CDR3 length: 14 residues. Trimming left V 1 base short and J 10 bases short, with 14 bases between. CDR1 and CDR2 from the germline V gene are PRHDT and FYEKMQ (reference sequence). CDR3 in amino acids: CASSLEGRTREQFF. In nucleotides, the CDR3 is TGTGCCAGCAGCTTAGAGGGCAGGACAAGGGAGCAGTTCTTC.

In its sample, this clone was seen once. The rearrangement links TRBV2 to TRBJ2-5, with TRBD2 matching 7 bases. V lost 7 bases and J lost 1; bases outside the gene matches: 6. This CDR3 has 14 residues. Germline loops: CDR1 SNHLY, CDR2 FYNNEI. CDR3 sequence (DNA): TGTGCCAGCAAGAGGACGGGGGGCCAAGAGACCCAGTACTTC. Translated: CASKRTGGQETQYF.

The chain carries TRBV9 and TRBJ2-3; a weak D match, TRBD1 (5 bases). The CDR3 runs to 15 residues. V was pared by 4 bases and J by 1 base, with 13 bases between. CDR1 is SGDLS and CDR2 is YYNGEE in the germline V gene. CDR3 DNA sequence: TGTGCCAGCAGCCAGGGAATGGGTGGCACAGATACGCAGTATTTT. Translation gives CASSQGMGGTDTQYF.

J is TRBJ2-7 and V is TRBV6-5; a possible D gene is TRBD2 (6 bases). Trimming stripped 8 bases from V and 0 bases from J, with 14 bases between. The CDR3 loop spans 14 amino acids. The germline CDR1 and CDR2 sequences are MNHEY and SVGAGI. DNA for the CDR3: TGTGCCAGCTCCCGGGACTTCGGCTCCTACGAGCAGTACTTC. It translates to CASSRDFGSYEQYF.

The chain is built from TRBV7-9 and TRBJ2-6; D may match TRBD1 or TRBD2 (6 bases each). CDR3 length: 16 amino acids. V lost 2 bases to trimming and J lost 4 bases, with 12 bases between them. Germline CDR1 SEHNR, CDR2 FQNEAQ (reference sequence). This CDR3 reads CASSLRRGLGANVLTF. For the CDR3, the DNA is TGTGCCAGCAGCTTAAGACGGGGGCTAGGGGCCAACGTCCTGACTTTC. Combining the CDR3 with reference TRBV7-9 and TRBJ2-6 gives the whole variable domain DTGVSQNPRHKITKRGQNVTFRCDPISEHNRLYWYRQTLGQGPEFLTYFQNEAQLEKSRLLSDRFSAERPKGSFSTLEIQRTEQGDSAMYLCASSLRRGLGANVLTFGAGSRLTVL.